A selection of T cell receptor beta chains follows, all from one sample in a study of cytomegalovirus exposure and HLA in healthy donors. Here immunoSEQ multiplex PCR was the method, and the copy in TCRdb shows in-frame clones only, minus some. The table has 130,000 or so clones, over 70% seen once. Input material: PBMCs. These receptors were taken from a woman between 18 and 29 years old in good health and CMV-seronegative. CDR3s include the opening cysteine and the closing phenylalanine or tryptophan. D genes are given only for firm matches. Some rows have no size entry. The others give once, few or many, or a class for an expanded clone.

j_gene: TRBJ2-1
v_gene: TRBV5-6
abundance: -
d_gene: TRBD2
CDR3nt: TGTGCCAGCAGCTTGGGGGCGGGAGCCACCGAGCAGTTCTTC
CDR3aa: CASSLGAGATEQFF

j_gene: TRBJ2-7
v_gene: TRBV7-7
abundance: -
d_gene: -
CDR3nt: TGTGCCAGCAGCTTAGAGGCTAGCAGACTCTACGAGCAGTACTTC
CDR3aa: CASSLEASRLYEQYF

j_gene: TRBJ2-1
v_gene: TRBV2
abundance: -
d_gene: -
CDR3nt: TGTGCCAGCAGTGATCAGACGGGCTACAATGAGCAGTTCTTC
CDR3aa: CASSDQTGYNEQFF

j_gene: TRBJ1-2
v_gene: TRBV6-5
abundance: -
d_gene: -
CDR3nt: TGTGCCAGCAGTTACTCGATCCCCGGGTCTTATGGCTACACCTTC
CDR3aa: CASSYSIPGSYGYTF

j_gene: TRBJ2-2
v_gene: TRBV27
abundance: -
d_gene: -
CDR3nt: TGTGCCAGCGCGGGGGCGCTAGGCGGGGAGCTGTTTTTT
CDR3aa: CASAGALGGELFF

j_gene: TRBJ2-5
v_gene: TRBV11-2
abundance: -
d_gene: -
CDR3nt: TGTGCCAGCAGCTTAGGGACAACCCAAGAGACCCAGTACTTC
CDR3aa: CASSLGTTQETQYF

j_gene: TRBJ1-4
v_gene: TRBV7-9
abundance: once
d_gene: -
CDR3nt: TGTGCCAGCAGCCGTGATACGGGGTTGGGTGAAAAACTGTTTTTT
CDR3aa: CASSRDTGLGEKLFF

j_gene: TRBJ1-5
v_gene: TRBV7-9
abundance: -
d_gene: -
CDR3nt: TGTGCCAGCAGCTCGACAGTGAATCAGCCCCAGCATTTT
CDR3aa: CASSSTVNQPQHF

j_gene: TRBJ2-7
v_gene: TRBV4-1
abundance: -
d_gene: -
CDR3nt: TGCGCCAGCAGCCAAGAAACAATAACCTACGAGCAGTACTTC
CDR3aa: CASSQETITYEQYF

j_gene: TRBJ2-5
v_gene: TRBV5-1
abundance: -
d_gene: TRBD2
CDR3nt: TGCGCCAGCAGCCTAGCGGGAGGGCCGGAGACCCAGTACTTC
CDR3aa: CASSLAGGPETQYF

j_gene: TRBJ1-1
v_gene: TRBV18
abundance: -
d_gene: -
CDR3nt: TGTGCCAGCTCACCAACCGGGACAAATGAAGCTTTCTTT
CDR3aa: CASSPTGTNEAFF

j_gene: TRBJ1-2
v_gene: TRBV27
abundance: -
d_gene: TRBD1
CDR3nt: TGTGCCAGCAGTGCCTGGACAGGGGGCTATGGCTACACCTTC
CDR3aa: CASSAWTGGYGYTF

j_gene: TRBJ1-4
v_gene: TRBV5-1
abundance: once
d_gene: TRBD1
CDR3nt: TGCGCCAGCAGTTTCGGACAGGGGCGGGAAAAACTGTTTTTT
CDR3aa: CASSFGQGREKLFF

j_gene: TRBJ2-7
v_gene: TRBV5-1
abundance: few
d_gene: -
CDR3nt: TGCGCCAGCAGCCAATCTGGTAGCTACGAGCAGTACTTC
CDR3aa: CASSQSGSYEQYF

j_gene: TRBJ2-3
v_gene: TRBV29-1
abundance: -
d_gene: -
CDR3nt: TGCAGCGTTGAGGTAGGAGCCACAGATACGCAGTATTTT
CDR3aa: CSVEVGATDTQYF

j_gene: TRBJ1-1
v_gene: TRBV6-6
abundance: -
d_gene: -
CDR3nt: TGTGCCAGCAGTTACTCTTTCGCGGGGAATGAAGCTTTCTTT
CDR3aa: CASSYSFAGNEAFF

j_gene: TRBJ2-2
v_gene: TRBV9
abundance: -
d_gene: TRBD2
CDR3nt: TGTGCCAGCAGCCCCACTAGCGTCACCGGGGAGCTGTTTTTT
CDR3aa: CASSPTSVTGELFF

j_gene: TRBJ1-1
v_gene: TRBV4-1
abundance: -
d_gene: TRBD1
CDR3nt: TGCGCCAGCAGATTAGGGACAGGGAACACTGAAGCTTTCTTT
CDR3aa: CASRLGTGNTEAFF

j_gene: TRBJ2-1
v_gene: TRBV18
abundance: -
d_gene: -
CDR3nt: TGTGCCAGCGGGAGGTTTTCCGATGAGCAGTTCTTC
CDR3aa: CASGRFSDEQFF

j_gene: TRBJ2-5
v_gene: TRBV18
abundance: once
d_gene: -
CDR3nt: TGTGCCAGCTCACGGGGCGGTCTCACACCCCAAGAGACCCAGTACTTC
CDR3aa: CASSRGGLTPQETQYF

j_gene: TRBJ2-7
v_gene: TRBV15
abundance: -
d_gene: -
CDR3nt: TGTGCCACCAGCAGGGACCGTCCCGGACAGTCATCCGACGAGCAGTACTTC
CDR3aa: CATSRDRPGQSSDEQYF

j_gene: TRBJ2-2
v_gene: TRBV11-2
abundance: -
d_gene: TRBD2
CDR3nt: TGTGCCAGCAGCTTAGTGCTAGCGGAGACCGGGGAGCTGTTTTTT
CDR3aa: CASSLVLAETGELFF

j_gene: TRBJ2-5
v_gene: TRBV11-2
abundance: once
d_gene: -
CDR3nt: TGTGCCAGCAGCGTCGACAGGGGAGGGGAGACCCAGTACTTC
CDR3aa: CASSVDRGGETQYF

j_gene: TRBJ1-5
v_gene: TRBV6-1
abundance: -
d_gene: -
CDR3nt: TGTGCCAGCAGAAAAACGACTTATAGCAATCAGCCCCAGCATTTT
CDR3aa: CASRKTTYSNQPQHF

j_gene: TRBJ1-1
v_gene: TRBV7-9
abundance: -
d_gene: TRBD1
CDR3nt: TGTGCCAGCAGCCCGCATCGGGACAGGGGAGCTACTGAAGCTTTCTTT
CDR3aa: CASSPHRDRGATEAFF

j_gene: TRBJ1-2
v_gene: TRBV25-1
abundance: -
d_gene: -
CDR3nt: TGTGCCAGCACCGGGGACTTCGGGGTTTATGGCTACACCTTC
CDR3aa: CASTGDFGVYGYTF

j_gene: TRBJ2-1
v_gene: TRBV9
abundance: -
d_gene: TRBD2
CDR3nt: TGTGCCAGCAGCGTGGGACTAGCTTACGGAGATGAGCAGTTCTTC
CDR3aa: CASSVGLAYGDEQFF

j_gene: TRBJ2-3
v_gene: TRBV9
abundance: -
d_gene: TRBD2
CDR3nt: TGTGCCAGCAGCCAAGATGACCGGGGGGGGCAGTATTTT
CDR3aa: CASSQDDRGGQYF

j_gene: TRBJ2-3
v_gene: TRBV4-1
abundance: few
d_gene: -
CDR3nt: TGCGCCAGCAGCCCACAGCTCGGCACAGATACGCAGTATTTT
CDR3aa: CASSPQLGTDTQYF

j_gene: TRBJ2-3
v_gene: TRBV18
abundance: few
d_gene: TRBD1
CDR3nt: TGTGCCAGCTCAAGGGACAGAGGGGGAGATACGCAGTATTTT
CDR3aa: CASSRDRGGDTQYF

j_gene: TRBJ1-5
v_gene: TRBV19
abundance: once
d_gene: -
CDR3nt: TGTGCCAGTAGTCACCAAGGTGGAGGCAATCAGCCCCAGCATTTT
CDR3aa: CASSHQGGGNQPQHF

j_gene: TRBJ1-1
v_gene: TRBV7-9
abundance: few
d_gene: -
CDR3nt: TGTGCCAGCAGCTTAAGGGGGACTGAAGCTTTCTTT
CDR3aa: CASSLRGTEAFF

j_gene: TRBJ1-1
v_gene: TRBV11-3
abundance: -
d_gene: -
CDR3nt: TGTGCCAGCAGCTTAGTGGCAAACACTGAAGCTTTCTTT
CDR3aa: CASSLVANTEAFF

j_gene: TRBJ2-7
v_gene: TRBV2
abundance: -
d_gene: TRBD1
CDR3nt: TGTGCCAGCCGGGACAGCGTAATTATTTTCTCCTACGAGCAGTACTTC
CDR3aa: CASRDSVIIFSYEQYF

j_gene: TRBJ2-7
v_gene: TRBV7-6
abundance: -
d_gene: TRBD1
CDR3nt: TGTGCCAGCAGCTCACTCCCGGGGACAGGCAAGCACGGGTACGAGCAGTACTTC
CDR3aa: CASSSLPGTGKHGYEQYF

j_gene: TRBJ1-4
v_gene: TRBV27
abundance: -
d_gene: -
CDR3nt: TGTGCCAGCAGAACGCTAGGCCAGAATGAAAAACTGTTTTTT
CDR3aa: CASRTLGQNEKLFF

j_gene: TRBJ1-3
v_gene: TRBV18
abundance: -
d_gene: TRBD1
CDR3nt: TGTGCCAGCTCACTGGGACAGCTTCCAAATACCATATATTTT
CDR3aa: CASSLGQLPNTIYF

j_gene: TRBJ2-3
v_gene: TRBV30
abundance: -
d_gene: TRBD2
CDR3nt: TGTGCCTGGACGGGACTAGCGGGAGGGATTTCAAGCACAGATACGCAGTATTTT
CDR3aa: CAWTGLAGGISSTDTQYF

j_gene: TRBJ1-4
v_gene: TRBV12-5
abundance: -
d_gene: -
CDR3nt: TGTGCTAGTGGTTTGGTAGAGTCCCCGGAAAAACTGTTTTTT
CDR3aa: CASGLVESPEKLFF

j_gene: TRBJ2-5
v_gene: TRBV10-3
abundance: -
d_gene: -
CDR3nt: TGTGCCATCAGTCAGAGCGTAGGAGAGACCCAGTACTTC
CDR3aa: CAISQSVGETQYF

j_gene: TRBJ1-2
v_gene: TRBV5-6
abundance: -
d_gene: -
CDR3nt: TGTGCCAGCAGCTTGGACAGGTGGAGAGGCTACACCTTC
CDR3aa: CASSLDRWRGYTF

j_gene: TRBJ1-4
v_gene: TRBV5-1
abundance: -
d_gene: -
CDR3nt: TGCGCCAGCAGCTTACTGCCGGGGGTTGCTAATGAAAAACTGTTTTTT
CDR3aa: CASSLLPGVANEKLFF

j_gene: TRBJ1-2
v_gene: TRBV30
abundance: -
d_gene: TRBD1
CDR3nt: TGTGCCGTCCAGGGGGCGCGGGTTGGCTACACCTTC
CDR3aa: CAVQGARVGYTF

j_gene: TRBJ1-1
v_gene: TRBV6-1
abundance: -
d_gene: -
CDR3nt: TGTGCCAGCAGTTTGAGTGATTGGACTGAAGCTTTCTTT
CDR3aa: CASSLSDWTEAFF

j_gene: TRBJ2-7
v_gene: TRBV18
abundance: -
d_gene: -
CDR3nt: TGTGCCAGCTCATATCAGCGCTCCTACGAGCAGTACTTC
CDR3aa: CASSYQRSYEQYF

j_gene: TRBJ2-1
v_gene: TRBV5-1
abundance: -
d_gene: TRBD2
CDR3nt: TGCGCCAGCAGCTTTCCCCAGGAAGCGGGAGACCCTAATGAGCAGTTCTTC
CDR3aa: CASSFPQEAGDPNEQFF

j_gene: TRBJ2-2
v_gene: TRBV6-4
abundance: -
d_gene: TRBD2
CDR3nt: TGTGCCAGCAGTTTACTAGCGGACGCGAACACCGGGGAGCTGTTTTTT
CDR3aa: CASSLLADANTGELFF

j_gene: TRBJ1-1
v_gene: TRBV5-1
abundance: once
d_gene: TRBD1
CDR3nt: TGCGCCAGCAGCTTGGGCCGTCAGGGGGCTGAAGCTTTCTTT
CDR3aa: CASSLGRQGAEAFF

j_gene: TRBJ1-1
v_gene: TRBV5-1
abundance: -
d_gene: -
CDR3nt: TGCGCCAGCAGCCCGACGGAGGTGAACACTGAAGCTTTCTTT
CDR3aa: CASSPTEVNTEAFF

j_gene: TRBJ2-7
v_gene: TRBV27
abundance: once
d_gene: TRBD1
CDR3nt: TGTGCCAGCAGGAGACGGACAGGGGGGCTGACCTACGAGCAGTACTTC
CDR3aa: CASRRRTGGLTYEQYF

j_gene: TRBJ2-7
v_gene: TRBV10-3
abundance: few
d_gene: TRBD2
CDR3nt: TGTGCCATCGCGGGGACTAAAGCGGGAGTTTCCTACGAGCAGTACTTC
CDR3aa: CAIAGTKAGVSYEQYF

j_gene: TRBJ2-2
v_gene: TRBV7-8
abundance: -
d_gene: TRBD1
CDR3nt: TGTGCCAGCAGCTTCTACCAGGGGGCGAACGGGGAGCTGTTTTTT
CDR3aa: CASSFYQGANGELFF

j_gene: TRBJ2-1
v_gene: TRBV6-5
abundance: -
d_gene: -
CDR3nt: TGTGCCAGCGGGGAGGTGGAGCAGTTCTTC
CDR3aa: CASGEVEQFF

j_gene: TRBJ2-1
v_gene: TRBV11-2
abundance: -
d_gene: TRBD2
CDR3nt: TGTGCCAGCAGCTTAGTGGGACTAGCGGGGTCCGGGAATGAGCAGTTCTTC
CDR3aa: CASSLVGLAGSGNEQFF

j_gene: TRBJ1-2
v_gene: TRBV10-3
abundance: -
d_gene: TRBD1
CDR3nt: TGTGCCACCACAGGGGGCGCGTCCTATGGCTACACCTTC
CDR3aa: CATTGGASYGYTF

j_gene: TRBJ2-2
v_gene: TRBV5-4
abundance: -
d_gene: TRBD2
CDR3nt: TGTGCCAGCAGCCTGCGGGGTCTAAGCGGGAGACGCACCGGGGAGCTGTTTTTT
CDR3aa: CASSLRGLSGRRTGELFF

j_gene: TRBJ1-1
v_gene: TRBV29-1
abundance: -
d_gene: -
CDR3nt: TGCAGCGTTGGGGGGGTAAACACTGAAGCTTTCTTT
CDR3aa: CSVGGVNTEAFF

j_gene: TRBJ2-1
v_gene: TRBV4-1
abundance: -
d_gene: TRBD2
CDR3nt: TGCGCCAGCAGCCAAGATGCGGCTAGCGGGACTATTTACAGCTCCTACAATGAGCAGTTCTTC
CDR3aa: CASSQDAASGTIYSSYNEQFF